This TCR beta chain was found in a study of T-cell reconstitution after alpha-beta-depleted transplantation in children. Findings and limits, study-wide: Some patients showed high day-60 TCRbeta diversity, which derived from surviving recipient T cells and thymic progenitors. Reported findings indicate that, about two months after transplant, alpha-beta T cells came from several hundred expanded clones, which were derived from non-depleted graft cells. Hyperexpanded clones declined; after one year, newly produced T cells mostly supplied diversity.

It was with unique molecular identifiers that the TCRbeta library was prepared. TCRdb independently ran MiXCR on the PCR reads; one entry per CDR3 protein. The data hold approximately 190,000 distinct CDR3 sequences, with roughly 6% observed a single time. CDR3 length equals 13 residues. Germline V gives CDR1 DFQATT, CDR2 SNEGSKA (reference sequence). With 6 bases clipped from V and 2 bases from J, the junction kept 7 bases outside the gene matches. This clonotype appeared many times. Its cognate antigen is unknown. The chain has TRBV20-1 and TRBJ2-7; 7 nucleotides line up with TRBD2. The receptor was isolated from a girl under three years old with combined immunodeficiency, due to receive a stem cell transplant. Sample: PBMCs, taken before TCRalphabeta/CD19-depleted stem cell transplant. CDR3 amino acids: CSAREGRTYEQYF. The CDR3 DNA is TGCAGTGCCAGGGAGGGGCGCACCTACGAGCAGTACTTC.